This T cell receptor (beta chain) stems from a study of T-cell memory formation after mild COVID-19. MiXCR, run by TCRdb on the 5' RACE reads, gives a single entry per CDR3 protein. The sample lists about 620,000 distinct CDR3 sequences; approximately 19% were seen once. Germline V lookup: CDR1 SGHAT, CDR2 FQNNGV. The germline V and J ends were trimmed by 4 bases and 2 bases, with 24 bases remaining between them. The length of the CDR3 is 18 residues. This clonotype was detected a few times. The sequenced sample was PBMCs or a T cell subset sorted from them (not recorded which). The clonotype comes from an adult woman who had mild COVID-19 (a few samples of this study predate the infection). Cell type and time point are not known. This chain uses TRBV11-2 with TRBJ2-7, with a possible D match to TRBD1 (6 bases). The CDR3 coding sequence is TGTGCCAGCAGCTCCCGATCTGGGGGCGGAACTAGGACCTACGAGCAGTACTTC. Residues: CASSSRSGGGTRTYEQYF.